Listed below are T cell receptor beta chains from one sample, sequenced in a study of chemoradiotherapy in HPV16-positive cancers. Profiling relied on immunoSEQ multiplex PCR, and the TCRdb table lists in-frame clones only, not all of them. Of about 2,400 clones listed, 70% to 90% are singletons. The source was tumor tissue, collected from a patient who underwent chemoradiotherapy. These receptor sequences come from a human donor with HPV-associated anogenital cancer. CDR3s include the opening cysteine and the closing phenylalanine or tryptophan. A D gene is named only where the DNA matches it firmly. Size is stated for part of the rows, as once, few or many counts, or as a class when the clone is expanded.

>TRBV7-3|NA|TRBJ1-1|TRBD1
TGTGCCAGCAGCTCGACAGGGGCCAACACTGAAGCTTTCTTT
CASSSTGANTEAFF
>TRBV27|NA|TRBJ2-1|NA
TGTGCCAGCAGTCCACTCAATTACGGAGATGAGCAGTTCTTC
CASSPLNYGDEQFF
>TRBV7-2|NA|TRBJ2-6|NA
TGTGCCAGCAGCTTAGATCTCTCTGGGGCCAACGTCCTGACTTTC
CASSLDLSGANVLTF
>TRBV7-9|NA|TRBJ1-6|NA
TGTGCCAGCAGCTTAGGGACAGCCCTTAATTCACCCCTCCACTTT
CASSLGTALNSPLHF
>TRBV15|few|TRBJ1-2|TRBD1
TGTGCCACCAGCAGCGACAGGGGCCCTGGGGGCTATGGCTACACCTTC
CATSSDRGPGGYGYTF
>TRBV29-1|once|TRBJ2-5|TRBD2
TGCAGCGTTGTAGCGGGAGTGTCGGAGACCCAGTACTTC
CSVVAGVSETQYF
>TRBV6-1|NA|TRBJ1-2|NA
TGTGCCAGCAGTGAAGCGGCTGGTTTAGGGTATGGCTACACCTTC
CASSEAAGLGYGYTF
>TRBV7-9|NA|TRBJ2-3|NA
TGTGCCAGCAGGGCCCTGACTAGTTTGGCAGATACGCAGTATTTT
CASRALTSLADTQYF
>TRBV7-9|once|TRBJ2-5|NA
TGTGCCAGCAGCTTAAGTGTCGGGACTGAGACCCAGTACTTC
CASSLSVGTETQYF
>TRBV7-9|NA|TRBJ1-1|NA
TGTGCCAGCAGCTTAGCGGGGCAGCACACTGAAGCTTTCTTT
CASSLAGQHTEAFF
>TRBV27|NA|TRBJ1-1|NA
TGTGCCAGCACCCAGGGAGGCTACACTGAAGCTTTCTTT
CASTQGGYTEAFF
>TRBV19|NA|TRBJ2-3|TRBD1
TGTGCCAGTAGTCCTGGACAGGGGGCGGCAGATACGCAGTATTTT
CASSPGQGAADTQYF
>TRBV7-3|NA|TRBJ1-2|NA
TGTGCCAGCAGCCAAAGCAGGGAAGGTGGCTACACCTTC
CASSQSREGGYTF
>TRBV6-5|NA|TRBJ2-3|NA
TGTGCCAGCAGTTACTCGGGGGAGGAAGATACGCAGTATTTT
CASSYSGEEDTQYF
>TRBV19|NA|TRBJ2-3|TRBD2
TGTGCCAGTAGTATAGCCCCTAGCGGACCTGGCACAGATACGCAGTATTTT
CASSIAPSGPGTDTQYF
>TRBV19|NA|TRBJ2-7|TRBD2
TGTGCCAGTATCCTCGCGGGGGGAGGGTGCGAGCAGTACTTC
CASILAGGGCEQYF
>TRBV7-9|NA|TRBJ1-1|NA
TGTGCCAGCAGCGACCGACAGAACACTGAAGCTTTCTTT
CASSDRQNTEAFF
>TRBV7-9|once|TRBJ1-2|NA
TGTGCCAGCAGCCACTCGGACCGAACTAACTATGGCTACACCTTC
CASSHSDRTNYGYTF
>TRBV6-5|few|TRBJ2-7|NA
TGTGCCAGCAGTCCCGCCGCCGGGGGTTCCTACGAGCAGTACTTC
CASSPAAGGSYEQYF
>TRBV28|NA|TRBJ1-2|TRBD1
TGTGCCAGCAGTTTAGCAGGGGGCGAGTATGGCTACACCTTC
CASSLAGGEYGYTF
>TRBV4-3|once|TRBJ2-7|NA
TGCGCCAGCAGCCAAGATCTGGGGGAAGGGTACTCCTACGAGCAGTACTTC
CASSQDLGEGYSYEQYF
>TRBV5-5|once|TRBJ1-1|TRBD1
TGTGCCAGCAGCCTTGGACAGGTCGGGAACACTGAAGCTTTCTTT
CASSLGQVGNTEAFF
>TRBV14|NA|TRBJ1-2|NA
TGTGCCAGCAGCCAAGATCCGGGAATGGGCGGCTACACCTTC
CASSQDPGMGGYTF
>TRBV14|NA|TRBJ1-2|NA
TGTGCCAGCAGCCCTGGGGGCACCCCGGGGGCTTATGGCTACACCTTC
CASSPGGTPGAYGYTF
>TRBV7-9|NA|TRBJ2-5|NA
TGTGCCAGCAGCCCCTACTCGACAGGGGCGGGAGGGACCCAGTACTTC
CASSPYSTGAGGTQYF
>TRBV7-2|NA|TRBJ1-1|TRBD1
TGTGCCAGCAGCTCCCCACAGGGGACTGAAGCTTTCTTT
CASSSPQGTEAFF
>TRBV11-3|NA|TRBJ2-1|TRBD1
TGTGCCAGCAGCTTAGAAGGGACAGGGGGTTACAATGAGCAGTTCTTC
CASSLEGTGGYNEQFF
>TRBV6-1|NA|TRBJ1-2|NA
TGTGCCAGCAGTGAAGTTGGGGGGCGGAACTATGGCTACACCTTC
CASSEVGGRNYGYTF
>TRBV7-9|NA|TRBJ2-2|NA
TGTGCCAGCAGCTCTAGGGGGGATACCGGGGTACTCACCGGGGAGCTGTTTTTT
CASSSRGDTGVLTGELFF
>TRBV9|few|TRBJ1-2|TRBD1
TGTGCCAGCAGCGTAGATGGGGACAGGGGAGGGGGGTTTAACTATGGCTACACCTTC
CASSVDGDRGGGFNYGYTF
>TRBV18|once|TRBJ1-1|NA
TGTGCCAGCTCACCAGGGACGCTGAACACTGAAGCTTTCTTT
CASSPGTLNTEAFF
>TRBV4-2|NA|TRBJ2-3|TRBD2
TGTGCCAGCAGCCAAGAAAGGACTAGTATCGATACGCAGTATTTT
CASSQERTSIDTQYF
>TRBV19|once|TRBJ2-1|TRBD1
TGTGCCAGTAGTATGTCACAGGGGAAGGAGCAGTTCTTC
CASSMSQGKEQFF
>TRBV5-6|NA|TRBJ1-1|TRBD1
TGTGCCAGCAGCTTACCCGGGACAGGAGCCGGGGTAGCTTTCTTT
CASSLPGTGAGVAFF
>TRBV5-4|NA|TRBJ2-5|NA
TGTGCCAGCACCCAGGACTCTCTAAAAGAGACCCAGTACTTC
CASTQDSLKETQYF
>TRBV7-9|NA|TRBJ1-2|NA
TGTGCCAGCAGCTTAGGGACACTGGATGGCTACACCTTC
CASSLGTLDGYTF
>TRBV6-1|NA|TRBJ2-7|TRBD2
TGTGCCAGCAGTGAAAAAGTTCGGGGGGCCTACGAGCAGTACTTC
CASSEKVRGAYEQYF
>TRBV4-3|once|TRBJ2-2|NA
TGCGCCAGCAGCCAATCAGCGGGCAGCACCGGGGAGCTGTTTTTT
CASSQSAGSTGELFF
>TRBV30|NA|TRBJ2-7|TRBD2
TGTGCCTGGAGTGTCGATTCGGGGGGGGTTGGGCAGTACTTC
CAWSVDSGGVGQYF
>TRBV7-2|NA|TRBJ1-2|NA
TGTGCCAGCAGCTTAGAGGGTGGAACTATCTATGGCTACACCTTC
CASSLEGGTIYGYTF
>TRBV28|NA|TRBJ2-7|TRBD2
TGTGCCAGCAGCCATTTTGGGACTAGCGGATTCTACGAGCAGTACTTC
CASSHFGTSGFYEQYF
>TRBV5-5|NA|TRBJ2-5|TRBD2
TGTGCCAGCAGCTTGTCTAGCGGGAGCGTGTGGGAGACCCAGTACTTC
CASSLSSGSVWETQYF
>TRBV27|NA|TRBJ2-3|NA
TGTGCCAGCAGTTTAGGGGCAGGGGAGAGAGATACGCAGTATTTT
CASSLGAGERDTQYF
>TRBV6-5|NA|TRBJ1-1|NA
TGTGCCAGCAGATCCGGCACATCTGAAGCTTTCTTT
CASRSGTSEAFF
>TRBV9|NA|TRBJ2-1|NA
TGTGCCAGCAGCGTAGAGCCACCAGGCTCCTACAATGAGCAGTTCTTC
CASSVEPPGSYNEQFF
>TRBV18|NA|TRBJ2-7|NA
TGTGCCAGCTCACCACGACGGGGCTACGAGCAGTACTTC
CASSPRRGYEQYF
>TRBV9|NA|TRBJ2-1|TRBD1
TGTGCCAGCAGCGTTACGACCGGGACAGGGGTTTATGAGCAGTTCTTC
CASSVTTGTGVYEQFF
>TRBV5-1|NA|TRBJ1-1|TRBD1
TGCGCCAGCAGCACGGGACAGGGGGCGAACACTGAAGCTTTCTTT
CASSTGQGANTEAFF
>TRBV7-2|NA|TRBJ2-1|NA
TGTGCCAGCAGCCGTCAACTCGACAATGAGCAGTTCTTC
CASSRQLDNEQFF
>TRBV11-2|NA|TRBJ2-1|TRBD1
TGTGCCAGCAACACAGGGGGCCCCAACAATGAGCAGTTCTTC
CASNTGGPNNEQFF
>TRBV7-2|NA|TRBJ2-1|TRBD2
TGTGCCAGCAGCTTGACTAGCGGGTTATACAATGAGCAGTTCTTC
CASSLTSGLYNEQFF
>TRBV23-1|NA|TRBJ2-4|TRBD2
TGCGCCAGCAGTCATGTAACTAGCGGGAATCCCCCTTTAGCCAAAAACATTCAGTACTTC
CASSHVTSGNPPLAKNIQYF
>TRBV6-6|NA|TRBJ2-2|NA
TGTGCCAGCAGTTACTCATGGGGCTCTGAGCTGTTTTTT
CASSYSWGSELFF
>TRBV5-4|NA|TRBJ2-3|TRBD2
TGTGCCAGCAGCTTGAGGCTGGCGGGAGGGCCCACAGATACGCAGTATTTT
CASSLRLAGGPTDTQYF
>TRBV7-9|once|TRBJ1-2|NA
TGTGCCAGCAGCGTTAACGGGGTTTCTAACTATGGCTACACCTTC
CASSVNGVSNYGYTF